The T cell receptor (beta chain) under discussion was sequenced for a study of blood T cell repertoires in COVID-19. Germline CDR1 SGHNT, CDR2 YYREEE (reference sequence). The CDR3 is 15 amino acids. Trimming cost V 3 bases and J 4 bases; bases outside gene matches: 9. As handled by the study authors: Using reference gene primer amplification, nucleated cell counts were estimated. Using immunoSEQ multiplex PCR, the repertoire was profiled, and TCRdb retains in-frame clones only, with some absent. Clone size and the V and J calls come from that table; the DNA yielded D and trimming. This sample yields under 250,000 clones, of which 83% are seen a single time; about 3.8% belongs to the top ten. Someone with COVID-19 had been met by exposed participants within 2 weeks before study entry.

V and J are TRBV5-4 and TRBJ2-7; the match to TRBD2 covers 8 bases. The source of this sequence is a woman aged 40 to 49 who had been exposed to COVID-19. The sample comprised PBMCs or T cells enriched from blood (not recorded which). The chain's CDR3 is CASSWRGRGGYEQYF. CDR3 DNA sequence: TGTGCCAGCAGCTGGAGAGGACGGGGGGGTTACGAGCAGTACTTC.